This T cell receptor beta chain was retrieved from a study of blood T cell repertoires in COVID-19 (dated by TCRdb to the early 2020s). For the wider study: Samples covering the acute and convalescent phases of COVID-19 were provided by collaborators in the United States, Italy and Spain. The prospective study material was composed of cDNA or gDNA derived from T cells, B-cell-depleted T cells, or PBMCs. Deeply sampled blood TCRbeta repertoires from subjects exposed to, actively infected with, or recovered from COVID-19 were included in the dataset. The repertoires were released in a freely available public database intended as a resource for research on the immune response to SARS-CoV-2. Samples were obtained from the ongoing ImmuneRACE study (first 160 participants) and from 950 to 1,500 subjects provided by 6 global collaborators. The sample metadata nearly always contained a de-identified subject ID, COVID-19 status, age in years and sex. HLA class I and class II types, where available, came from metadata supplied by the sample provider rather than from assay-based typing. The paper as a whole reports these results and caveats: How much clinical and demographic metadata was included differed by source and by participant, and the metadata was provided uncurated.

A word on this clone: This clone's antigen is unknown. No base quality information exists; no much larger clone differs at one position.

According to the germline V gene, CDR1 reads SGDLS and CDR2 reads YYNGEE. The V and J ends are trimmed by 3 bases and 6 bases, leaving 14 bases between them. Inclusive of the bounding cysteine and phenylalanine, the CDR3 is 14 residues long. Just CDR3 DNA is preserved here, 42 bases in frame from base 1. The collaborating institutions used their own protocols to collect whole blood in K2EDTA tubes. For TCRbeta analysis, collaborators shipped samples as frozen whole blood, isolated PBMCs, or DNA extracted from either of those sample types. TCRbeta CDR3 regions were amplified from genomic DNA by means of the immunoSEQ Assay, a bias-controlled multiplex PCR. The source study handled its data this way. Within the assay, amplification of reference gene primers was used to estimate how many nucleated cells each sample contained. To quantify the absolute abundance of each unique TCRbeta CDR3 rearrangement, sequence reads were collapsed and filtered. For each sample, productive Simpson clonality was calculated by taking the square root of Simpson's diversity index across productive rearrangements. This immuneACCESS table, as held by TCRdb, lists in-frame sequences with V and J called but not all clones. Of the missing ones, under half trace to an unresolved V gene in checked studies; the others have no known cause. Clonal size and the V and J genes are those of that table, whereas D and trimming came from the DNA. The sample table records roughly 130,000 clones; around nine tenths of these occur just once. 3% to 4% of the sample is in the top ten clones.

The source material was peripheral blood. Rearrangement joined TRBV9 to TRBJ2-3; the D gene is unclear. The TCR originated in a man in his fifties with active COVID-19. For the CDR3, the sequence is CASSGPVLSDTQYF. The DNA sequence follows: TGTGCCAGCAGCGGCCCTGTCTTAAGCGATACGCAGTATTTT.